This T cell receptor beta chain was sequenced for a study of cytomegalovirus exposure and HLA in healthy donors. In the PCR, 60 Vbeta and 13 Jbeta primers were used. The method was immunoSEQ multiplex PCR; TCRdb's version includes in-frame clones alone and lacks a portion of them. The profile shows about 43,000 clones, around 64% of them singletons. The CDR3 loop spans 12 amino acids. CDR1 is SGHNT and CDR2 is YYREEE in the germline V gene (reference sequence). Trimming left V 3 bases short and J 1 base short, with 4 bases between. What was sequenced was PBMCs. The clonotype comes from a human donor in good health. The J gene is TRBJ1-1, the V gene TRBV5-4; no clear D. The CDR3 protein is CASSYGNTEAFF. CDR3 bases: TGTGCCAGCAGCTACGGGAACACTGAAGCTTTCTTT.